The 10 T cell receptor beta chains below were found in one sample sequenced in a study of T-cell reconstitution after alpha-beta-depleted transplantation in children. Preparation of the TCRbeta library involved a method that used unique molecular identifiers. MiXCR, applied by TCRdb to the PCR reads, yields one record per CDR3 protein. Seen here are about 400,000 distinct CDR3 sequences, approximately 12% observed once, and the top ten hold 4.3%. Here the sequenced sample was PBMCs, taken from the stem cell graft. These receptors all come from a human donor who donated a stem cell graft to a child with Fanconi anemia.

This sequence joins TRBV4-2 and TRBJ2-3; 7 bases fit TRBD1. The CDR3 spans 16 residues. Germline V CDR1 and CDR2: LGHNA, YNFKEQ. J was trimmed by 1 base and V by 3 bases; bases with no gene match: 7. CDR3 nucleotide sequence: TGTGCCAGCAGCCAGGAGACAGGGTACGGCACAGATACGCAGTATTTT. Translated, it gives CASSQETGYGTDTQYF.

CDR3 sequence: CASSLTGTGRYTEAFF. The CDR3 DNA follows: TGTGCCAGCAGTTTGACCGGGACAGGGAGGTACACTGAAGCTTTCTTT. J is TRBJ1-1 and V is TRBV6-5; 9 bases fit TRBD1. Trimming cost V 4 bases and J 3 bases; bases outside gene matches: 9. The CDR3 is made up of 16 amino acids. Germline V gene data show CDR1 as MNHEY and CDR2 as SVGAGI.

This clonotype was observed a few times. Written as DNA, the CDR3 is TGTGCCAGCAGCTTTGAAGCACGAATTTACAATGAGCAGTTCTTC. This translates into CASSFEARIYNEQFF. This chain links TRBV7-2 with TRBJ2-1; D is undetermined. CDR1 is SGHTA, CDR2 FQGNSA, per germline. Trimming removed 3 bases from V and 4 bases from J, with 13 bases in between. The CDR3 extends over 15 amino acids. Full variable domain (remainder filled in from reference TRBV7-2 and TRBJ2-1): GAGVSQSPSNKVTEKGKDVELRCDPISGHTALYWYRQSLGQGLEFLIYFQGNSAPDKSGLPSDRFSAERTGGSVSTLTIQRTQQEDSAVYLCASSFEARIYNEQFFGPGTRLTVL.

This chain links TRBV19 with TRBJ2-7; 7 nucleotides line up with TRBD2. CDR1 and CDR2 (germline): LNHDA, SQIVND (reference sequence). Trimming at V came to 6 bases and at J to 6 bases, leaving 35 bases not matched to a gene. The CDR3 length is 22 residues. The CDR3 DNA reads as TGTGCCAGTAGGCAACAGTGGCGTCTCGCGGGGGAACTCCGAGGGTGCCAAAGCGAGCAGTACGTC. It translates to CASRQQWRLAGELRGCQSEQYV.

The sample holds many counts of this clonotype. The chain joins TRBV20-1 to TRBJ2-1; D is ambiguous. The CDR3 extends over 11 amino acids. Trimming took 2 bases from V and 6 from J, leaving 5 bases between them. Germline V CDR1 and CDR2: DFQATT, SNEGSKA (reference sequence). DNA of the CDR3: TGCAGTGCTAGACGACCCAATGAGCAGTTCTTC. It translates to CSARRPNEQFF.

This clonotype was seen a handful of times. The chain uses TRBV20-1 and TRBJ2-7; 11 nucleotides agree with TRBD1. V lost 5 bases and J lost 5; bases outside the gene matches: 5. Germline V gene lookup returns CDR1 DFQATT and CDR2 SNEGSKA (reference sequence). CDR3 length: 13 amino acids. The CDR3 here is CSALGQGAHEQYF. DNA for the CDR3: TGCAGTGCTCTTGGACAGGGGGCTCACGAGCAGTACTTC.

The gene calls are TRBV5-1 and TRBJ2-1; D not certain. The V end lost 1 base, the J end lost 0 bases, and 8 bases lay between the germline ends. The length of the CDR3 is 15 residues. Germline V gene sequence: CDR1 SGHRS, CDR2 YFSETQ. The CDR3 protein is CASSLSSSSYNEQFF. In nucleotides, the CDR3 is TGCGCCAGCAGCTTGTCCTCGAGCTCCTACAATGAGCAGTTCTTC.

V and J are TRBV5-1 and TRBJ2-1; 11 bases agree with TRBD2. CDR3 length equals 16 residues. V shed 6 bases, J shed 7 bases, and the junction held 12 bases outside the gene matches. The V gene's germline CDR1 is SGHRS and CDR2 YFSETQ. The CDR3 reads CASTSLSGGVFNEQFF. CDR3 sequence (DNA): TGCGCCAGCACATCCCTTAGCGGGGGGGTGTTTAATGAGCAGTTCTTC.

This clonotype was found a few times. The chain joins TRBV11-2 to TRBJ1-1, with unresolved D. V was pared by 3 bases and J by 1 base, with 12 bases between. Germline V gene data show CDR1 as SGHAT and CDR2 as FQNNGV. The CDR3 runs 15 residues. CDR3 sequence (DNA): TGTGCCAGCAGCTTCGCACTTGGAGAGAACACTGAAGCTTTCTTT. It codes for CASSFALGENTEAFF.

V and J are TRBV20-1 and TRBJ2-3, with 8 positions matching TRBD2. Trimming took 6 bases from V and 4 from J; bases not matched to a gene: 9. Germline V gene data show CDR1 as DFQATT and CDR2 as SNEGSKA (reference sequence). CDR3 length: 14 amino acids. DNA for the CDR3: TGCAGTGCCTCACCGGGACTAGGGGCAGATACGCAGTATTTT. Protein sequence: CSASPGLGADTQYF.